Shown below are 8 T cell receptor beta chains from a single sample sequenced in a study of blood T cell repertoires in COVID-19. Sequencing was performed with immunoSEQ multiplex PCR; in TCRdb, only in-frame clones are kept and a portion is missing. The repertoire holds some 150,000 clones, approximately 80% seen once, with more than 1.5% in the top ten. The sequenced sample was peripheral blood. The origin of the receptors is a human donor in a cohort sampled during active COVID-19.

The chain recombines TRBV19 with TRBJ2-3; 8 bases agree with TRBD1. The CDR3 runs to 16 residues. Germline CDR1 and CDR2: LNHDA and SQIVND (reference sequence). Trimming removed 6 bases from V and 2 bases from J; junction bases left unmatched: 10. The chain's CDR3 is CASSFRAGQVTDTQYF. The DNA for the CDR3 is TGTGCCAGTAGCTTCCGGGCGGGACAGGTCACAGATACGCAGTATTTT.

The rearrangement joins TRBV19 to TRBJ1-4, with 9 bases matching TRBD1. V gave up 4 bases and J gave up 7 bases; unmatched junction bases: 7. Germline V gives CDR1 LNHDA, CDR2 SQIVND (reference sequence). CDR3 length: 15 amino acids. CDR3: CASSNAGTGSEKLFF. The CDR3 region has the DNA TGTGCCAGTAGTAATGCCGGGACAGGGTCTGAAAAACTGTTTTTT.

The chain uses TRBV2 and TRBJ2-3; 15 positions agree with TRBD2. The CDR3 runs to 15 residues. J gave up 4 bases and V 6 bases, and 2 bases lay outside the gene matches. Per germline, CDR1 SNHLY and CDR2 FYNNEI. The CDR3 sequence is CASRGLAGGADTQYF. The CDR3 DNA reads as TGTGCCAGCAGGGGACTAGCGGGAGGCGCAGATACGCAGTATTTT.

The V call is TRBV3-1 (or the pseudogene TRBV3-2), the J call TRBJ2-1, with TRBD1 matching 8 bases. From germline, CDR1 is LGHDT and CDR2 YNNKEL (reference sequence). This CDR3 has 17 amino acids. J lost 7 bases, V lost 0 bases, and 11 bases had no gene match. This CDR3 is CASSQESGRRGRNEQFF. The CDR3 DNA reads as TGTGCCAGCAGCCAAGAGTCGGGGCGCAGGGGGCGGAATGAGCAGTTCTTC.

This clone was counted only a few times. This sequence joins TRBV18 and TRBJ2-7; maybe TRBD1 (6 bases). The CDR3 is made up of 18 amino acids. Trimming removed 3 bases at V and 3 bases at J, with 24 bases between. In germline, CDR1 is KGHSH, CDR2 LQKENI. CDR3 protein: CASSPRPFPGTIGYEQYF. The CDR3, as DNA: TGTGCCAGCTCACCCCGACCGTTCCCCGGGACAATAGGCTACGAGCAGTACTTC.

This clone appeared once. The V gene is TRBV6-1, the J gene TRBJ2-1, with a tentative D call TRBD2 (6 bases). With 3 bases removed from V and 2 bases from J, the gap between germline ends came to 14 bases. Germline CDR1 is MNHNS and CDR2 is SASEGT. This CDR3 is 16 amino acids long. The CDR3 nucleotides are TGTGCCAGCAGTGATCAGTGGGCTAGCGCCTACAATGAGCAGTTCTTC. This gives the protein CASSDQWASAYNEQFF.

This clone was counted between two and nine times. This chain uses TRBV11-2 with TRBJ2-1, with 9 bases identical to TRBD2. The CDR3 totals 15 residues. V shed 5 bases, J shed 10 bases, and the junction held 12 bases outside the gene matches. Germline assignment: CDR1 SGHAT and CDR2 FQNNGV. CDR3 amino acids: CASSPGLANHREQFF. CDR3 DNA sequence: TGTGCCAGCAGCCCTGGACTAGCGAACCATCGGGAGCAGTTCTTC. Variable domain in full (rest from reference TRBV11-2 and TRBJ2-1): EAGVAQSPRYKIIEKRQSVAFWCNPISGHATLYWYQQILGQGPKLLIQFQNNGVVDDSQLPKDRFSAERLKGVDSTLKIQPAKLEDSAVYLCASSPGLANHREQFFGPGTRLTVL.

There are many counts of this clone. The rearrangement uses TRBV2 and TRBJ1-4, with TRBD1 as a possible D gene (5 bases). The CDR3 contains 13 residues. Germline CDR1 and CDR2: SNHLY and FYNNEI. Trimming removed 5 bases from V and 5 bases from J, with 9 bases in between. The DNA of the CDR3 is TGTGCCAGCAGTTGGGGCGTCAATGAAAAACTGTTTTTT. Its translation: CASSWGVNEKLFF. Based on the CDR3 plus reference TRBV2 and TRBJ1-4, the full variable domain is EPEVTQTPSHQVTQMGQEVILRCVPISNHLYFYWYRQILGQKVEFLVSFYNNEISEKSEIFDDQFSVERPDGSNFTLKIRSTKLEDSAMYFCASSWGVNEKLFFGSGTQLSVL.